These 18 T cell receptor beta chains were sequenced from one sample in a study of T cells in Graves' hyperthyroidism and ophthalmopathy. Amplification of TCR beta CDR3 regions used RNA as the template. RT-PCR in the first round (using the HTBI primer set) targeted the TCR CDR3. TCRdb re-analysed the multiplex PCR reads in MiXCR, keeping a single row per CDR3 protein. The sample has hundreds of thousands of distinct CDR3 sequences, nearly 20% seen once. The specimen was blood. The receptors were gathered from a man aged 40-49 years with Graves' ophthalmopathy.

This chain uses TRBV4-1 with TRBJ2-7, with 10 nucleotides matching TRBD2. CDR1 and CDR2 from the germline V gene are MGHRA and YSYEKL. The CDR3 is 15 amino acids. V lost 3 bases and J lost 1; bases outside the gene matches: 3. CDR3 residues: CASSQIAGGSYEQYF. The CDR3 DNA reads TGCGCCAGCAGCCAGATAGCGGGAGGTTCCTACGAGCAGTACTTC.

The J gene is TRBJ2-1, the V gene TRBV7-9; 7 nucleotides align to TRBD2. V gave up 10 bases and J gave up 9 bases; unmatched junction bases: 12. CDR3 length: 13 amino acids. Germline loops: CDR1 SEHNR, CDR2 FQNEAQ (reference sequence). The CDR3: CAIYPPGGGEQFF. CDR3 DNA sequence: TGTGCCATCTATCCCCCGGGAGGTGGTGAGCAGTTCTTC.

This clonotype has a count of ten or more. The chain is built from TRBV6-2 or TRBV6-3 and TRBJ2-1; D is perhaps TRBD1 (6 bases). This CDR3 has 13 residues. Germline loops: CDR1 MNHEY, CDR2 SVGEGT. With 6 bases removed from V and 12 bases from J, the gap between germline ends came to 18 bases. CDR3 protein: CASSTTRGGWQFF. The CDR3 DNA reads TGTGCCAGCAGCACTACCAGGGGTGGGTGGCAGTTCTTC.

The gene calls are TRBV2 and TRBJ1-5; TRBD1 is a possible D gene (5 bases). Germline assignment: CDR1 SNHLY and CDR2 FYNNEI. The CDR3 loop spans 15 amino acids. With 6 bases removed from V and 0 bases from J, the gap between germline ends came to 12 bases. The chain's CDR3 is CASREGPYSNQPQHF. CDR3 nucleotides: TGTGCCAGCAGGGAGGGACCTTATAGCAATCAGCCCCAGCATTTT.

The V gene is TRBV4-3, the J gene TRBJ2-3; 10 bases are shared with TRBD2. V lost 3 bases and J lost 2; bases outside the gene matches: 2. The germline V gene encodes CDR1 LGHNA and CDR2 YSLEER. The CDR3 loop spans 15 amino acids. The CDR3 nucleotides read TGCGCCAGCAGCCATGGGACTAGCGACACAGATACGCAGTATTTT. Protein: CASSHGTSDTDTQYF.

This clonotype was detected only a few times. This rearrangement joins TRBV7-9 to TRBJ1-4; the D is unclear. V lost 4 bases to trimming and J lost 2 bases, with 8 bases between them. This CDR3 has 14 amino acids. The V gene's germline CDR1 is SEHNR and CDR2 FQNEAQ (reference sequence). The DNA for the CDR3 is TGTGCCAGCAGCTCCTCGGGCACTAATGAAAAACTGTTTTTT. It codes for CASSSSGTNEKLFF.

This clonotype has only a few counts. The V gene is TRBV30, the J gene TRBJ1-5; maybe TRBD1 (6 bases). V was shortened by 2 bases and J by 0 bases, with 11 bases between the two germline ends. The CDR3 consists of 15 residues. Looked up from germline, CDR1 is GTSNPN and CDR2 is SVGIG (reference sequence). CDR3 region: CAWSLGADSNQPQHF. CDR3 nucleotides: TGTGCCTGGAGTTTGGGGGCAGATAGCAATCAGCCCCAGCATTTT.

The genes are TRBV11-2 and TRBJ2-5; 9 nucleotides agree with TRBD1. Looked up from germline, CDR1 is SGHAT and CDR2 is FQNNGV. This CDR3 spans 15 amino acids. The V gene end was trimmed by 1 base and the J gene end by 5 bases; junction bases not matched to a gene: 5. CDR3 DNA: TGTGCCAGCAGCTTAGGGACAGGGGAATTGGAGACCCAGTACTTC. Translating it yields CASSLGTGELETQYF.

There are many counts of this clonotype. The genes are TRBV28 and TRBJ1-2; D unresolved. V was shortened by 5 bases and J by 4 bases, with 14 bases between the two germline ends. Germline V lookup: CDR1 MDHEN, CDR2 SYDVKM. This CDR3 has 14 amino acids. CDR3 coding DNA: TGTGCCAGCAGTGGGGAGAGGGCGGCCTATGGCTACACCTTC. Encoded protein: CASSGERAAYGYTF.

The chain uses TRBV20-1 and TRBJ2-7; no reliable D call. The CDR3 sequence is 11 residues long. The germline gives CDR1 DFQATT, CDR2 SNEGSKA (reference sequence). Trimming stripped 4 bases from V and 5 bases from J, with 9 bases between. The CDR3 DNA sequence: TGCAGTGCTATTACAAGCCACGAGCAGTACTTC. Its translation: CSAITSHEQYF.

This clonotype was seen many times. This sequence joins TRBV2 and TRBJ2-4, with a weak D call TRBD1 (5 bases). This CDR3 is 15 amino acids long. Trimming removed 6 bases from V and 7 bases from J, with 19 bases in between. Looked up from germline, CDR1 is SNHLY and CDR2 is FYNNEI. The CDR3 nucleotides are TGTGCCAGCAGGGACACAGGACCATTGGGGAACATTCAGTACTTC. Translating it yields CASRDTGPLGNIQYF.

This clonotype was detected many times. This chain's CDR3 is CASSYSGRVGSEQYF. The CDR3 region has the DNA TGTGCCAGCAGTTACTCCGGCAGGGTTGGCTCCGAGCAGTACTTC. The chain carries TRBV6-5 and TRBJ2-7; perhaps TRBD1 as D (5 bases). The CDR3 is 15 residues long. V shed 0 bases and J shed 6 bases, with 15 bases lying between them. CDR1 is MNHEY and CDR2 is SVGAGI in the germline V gene.

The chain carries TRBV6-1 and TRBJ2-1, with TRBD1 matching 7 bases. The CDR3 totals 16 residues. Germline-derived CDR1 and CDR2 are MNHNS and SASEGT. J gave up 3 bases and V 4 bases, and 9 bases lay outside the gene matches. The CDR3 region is CASSVPDRDVYNEQFF. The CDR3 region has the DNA TGTGCCAGCAGTGTGCCCGACAGGGACGTCTACAATGAGCAGTTCTTC.

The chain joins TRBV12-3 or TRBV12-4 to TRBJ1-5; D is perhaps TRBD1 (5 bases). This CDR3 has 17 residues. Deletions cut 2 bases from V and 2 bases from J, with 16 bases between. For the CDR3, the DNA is TGTGCCAGCAGTTTACAGGGTTGGTTGAAGGGCAATCAGCCCCAGCATTTT. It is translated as CASSLQGWLKGNQPQHF.

The CDR3 spells CASSSWTGRELFF. CDR3 nucleotides: TGCGCCAGCAGCTCCTGGACCGGCCGGGAGCTGTTTTTT. The chain joins TRBV5-1 to TRBJ2-2; D is undetermined. V lost 3 bases to trimming and J lost 9 bases, with 12 bases between them. Germline values: CDR1 SGHRS, CDR2 YFSETQ. This CDR3 contains 13 residues.

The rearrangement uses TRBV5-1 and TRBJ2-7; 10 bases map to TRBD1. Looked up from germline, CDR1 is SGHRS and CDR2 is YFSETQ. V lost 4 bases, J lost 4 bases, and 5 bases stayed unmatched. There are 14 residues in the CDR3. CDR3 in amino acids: CASSGDRGLYEQYF. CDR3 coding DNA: TGCGCCAGCAGCGGGGACAGGGGATTGTACGAGCAGTACTTC.

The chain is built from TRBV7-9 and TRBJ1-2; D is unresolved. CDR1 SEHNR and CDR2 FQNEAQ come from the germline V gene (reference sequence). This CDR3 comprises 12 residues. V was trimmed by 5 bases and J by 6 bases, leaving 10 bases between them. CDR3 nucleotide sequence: TGTGCCAGCAGCGGTGACACGCATGGCTACACCTTC. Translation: CASSGDTHGYTF.

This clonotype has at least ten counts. Here the CDR3 DNA reads TGTGCCAGCAGCCACAGGGCAGGGGGTGTAGATGAGCAGTTCTTC. Translation gives CASSHRAGGVDEQFF. This chain links TRBV11-2 with TRBJ2-1, with 7 bases identical to TRBD1. V was pared by 5 bases and J by 8 bases, with 12 bases of the junction left unmatched. The CDR3 runs to 15 residues. CDR1 and CDR2 (germline): SGHAT, FQNNGV.